These 9 T cell receptor beta chains came from one sample sequenced in a study of beta chain features in type 1 diabetes. Study-wide findings and caveats: Shorter TCRB CDR3s, moderately but significantly so, were found in Type 1 diabetes patients in all four CD4+ subsets.

Isolated RNA was reverse transcribed in full, so expressed TCRB transcripts were sequenced. Profiling relied on immunoSEQ multiplex PCR, and the TCRdb table lists in-frame clones only, not all of them. The sample lists under 150,000 clones, roughly 10% occurring once. The antigens of these receptors remain unknown. Sample: central memory CD4+ T cells from blood. These receptors came from a man aged 25 to 40 with type 1 diabetes.

The chain combines TRBV7-2 with TRBJ2-1; 9 bases fit TRBD2. Germline values: CDR1 SGHTA, CDR2 FQGNSA. The CDR3 covers 14 residues. Unmatched junction bases numbered 5, after V lost 3 bases and J lost 8 bases. Here the CDR3 reads CASSFSSGEHEQFF. CDR3 nucleotide sequence: TGTGCCAGCAGCTTTTCTAGCGGGGAACATGAGCAGTTCTTC. The whole variable domain, filled in from reference TRBV7-2 and TRBJ2-1, reads GAGVSQSPSNKVTEKGKDVELRCDPISGHTALYWYRQSLGQGLEFLIYFQGNSAPDKSGLPSDRFSAERTGGSVSTLTIQRTQQEDSAVYLCASSFSSGEHEQFFGPGTRLTVL.

The J gene is TRBJ1-2, the V gene TRBV19, with D possibly matching TRBD1 (6 bases). V was pared by 4 bases and J by 2 bases, with 11 bases between. The CDR3 loop spans 14 amino acids. Germline-derived CDR1 and CDR2 are LNHDA and SQIVND (reference sequence). CDR3 sequence reads: CASSRDIKNYGYTF. The CDR3 coding sequence is TGTGCCAGTAGTAGGGACATTAAGAACTATGGCTACACCTTC.

This clone was picked up a small number of times. The rearrangement joins TRBV10-3 to TRBJ2-2; TRBD1 agrees at 11 bases. The germline V gene encodes CDR1 ENHRY and CDR2 SYGVKD. V trimming: 6 bases; J trimming: 1 base; junction bases outside the gene matches: 1. This CDR3 spans 15 amino acids. Here the CDR3 DNA reads TGTGCCATCAGAGGGACAGGGGGGAACACCGGGGAGCTGTTTTTT. Translating gives CAIRGTGGNTGELFF.

This clone was detected a few times. Here the CDR3 DNA reads TGTGCCAGCAGCCCTAGCGGGGGTGGAGGAGATACGCAGTATTTT. The encoded protein is CASSPSGGGGDTQYF. This sequence joins TRBV9 and TRBJ2-3; 10 nucleotides align to TRBD2. The trim removed 4 bases at V and 5 bases at J, leaving 7 bases unmatched. The germline V gene encodes CDR1 SGDLS and CDR2 YYNGEE. The CDR3 consists of 15 residues.

This chain connects TRBV11-2 to TRBJ2-5, with a tentative D call TRBD1 (6 bases). The CDR3 totals 15 residues. Germline CDR1 is SGHAT and CDR2 is FQNNGV. The germline V and J ends were trimmed by 2 bases and 5 bases, with 15 bases remaining between them. In DNA form, the CDR3 reads TGTGCCAGCAGCTTAAATACAGGGAATGTGGAGACCCAGTACTTC. Translation gives CASSLNTGNVETQYF.

This sequence joins TRBV25-1 and TRBJ1-6, with 7 bases fitting TRBD1. CDR3 length equals 13 residues. The V segment lost 6 bases and the J segment 10 bases; nucleotides outside the gene matches: 6. From germline, CDR1 is MGHDK and CDR2 SYGVNS. The CDR3: CASRGQVNSPLHF. The CDR3 DNA reads TGTGCCAGCAGAGGACAGGTGAACTCACCCCTCCACTTT.

This clone was counted a few times. The chain uses TRBV7-2 and TRBJ2-7; D is ambiguous. Per germline, CDR1 SGHTA and CDR2 FQGNSA. V lost 1 base, J lost 6 bases, and 4 bases lay in between. There are 11 residues in the CDR3. DNA of the CDR3: TGTGCCAGCAGCTTAGTCTCCGAGCAGTACTTC. Encoded protein: CASSLVSEQYF.

The chain links TRBV2 to TRBJ1-1; D gene unclear. The CDR3 totals 13 residues. Germline values: CDR1 SNHLY, CDR2 FYNNEI. V lost 8 bases and J lost 0, with 10 bases in between. CDR3 in amino acids: CASLRPVNTEAFF. CDR3 coding DNA: TGTGCCAGCCTGAGGCCAGTGAACACTGAAGCTTTCTTT.

The chain carries TRBV7-6 and TRBJ2-3; 8 positions match TRBD2. CDR1 and CDR2 (germline): SGHVS, FNYEAQ. The CDR3 extends over 15 amino acids. Unmatched junction bases numbered 6, after V lost 1 base and J lost 6 bases. The CDR3 region is CASSLETGGRDTQYF. The CDR3 DNA follows: TGTGCCAGCAGCTTAGAGACGGGGGGGCGGGATACGCAGTATTTT.